This T cell receptor (beta chain) was captured by sequencing in a study of T-cell reconstitution after alpha-beta-depleted transplantation in children. Unique molecular identifiers were built into the TCRbeta library. In TCRdb, the PCR reads were re-called with MiXCR into one record per CDR3 protein. Among around 180,000 distinct CDR3 sequences listed, over 8.5% were seen once. This CDR3 is built from 16 residues. CDR1 is DFQATT, CDR2 SNEGSKA, per germline (reference sequence). Concerning this clonotype: One end of the junction is discordant with germline, which a read error may explain.

The chain employs TRBV20-1 and TRBJ1-2; TRBD1 matches 8 bases. This sequence originates from a boy under 10 years old with acute myeloid leukemia, due to receive a stem cell transplant. Sequences were derived from PBMCs, sampled before TCRalphabeta/CD19-depleted stem cell transplant. CDR3 residues: CCAPRLGQDELYGYTF. In DNA form, the CDR3 reads TGCTGTGCTCCCCGCCTGGGACAGGATGAACTCTATGGCTACACCTTC.